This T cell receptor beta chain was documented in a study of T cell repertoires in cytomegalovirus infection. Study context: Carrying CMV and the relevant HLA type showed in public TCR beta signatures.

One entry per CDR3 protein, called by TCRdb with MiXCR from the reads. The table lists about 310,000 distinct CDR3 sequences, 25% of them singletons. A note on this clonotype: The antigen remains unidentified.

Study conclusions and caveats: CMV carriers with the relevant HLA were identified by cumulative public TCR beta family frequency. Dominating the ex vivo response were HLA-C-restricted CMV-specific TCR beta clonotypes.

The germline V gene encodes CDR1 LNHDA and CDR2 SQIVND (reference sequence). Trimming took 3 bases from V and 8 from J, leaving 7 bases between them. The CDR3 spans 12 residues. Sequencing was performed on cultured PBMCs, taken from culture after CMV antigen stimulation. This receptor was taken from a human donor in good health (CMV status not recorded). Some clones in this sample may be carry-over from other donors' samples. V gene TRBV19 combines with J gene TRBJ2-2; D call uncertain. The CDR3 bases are TGTGCCAGTAGTATGGCTGGAGGGGAGCTGTTTTTT. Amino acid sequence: CASSMAGGELFF.